The 21 T cell receptor beta chains listed next were all sequenced from one sample in a study of vaccination effects on CD4 cells after COVID-19. CD4+ T cells specific for antigen were expanded with viral peptide pools by the ViraFEST assay before sequencing. CD4+ T cells were isolated after around 10 days of culture. None of these healthy vaccinees had been infected with SARS-CoV-2 before vaccination. What these receptors recognize is not known. Produced via immunoSEQ multiplex PCR; TCRdb's table is partial and in-frame only. The sample includes about 54,000 clones, about two thirds of them seen just once. The input for sequencing was CD4+ T cells from PBMCs cultured with SARS-CoV-2 spike peptides, taken before COVID-19 vaccination. The receptors here all came from a human donor who received a COVID-19 vaccine.

This rearrangement joins TRBV25-1 to TRBJ1-6; D is unclear. The CDR3 length is 13 residues. CDR1 is MGHDK and CDR2 is SYGVNS in the germline V gene. Deletions cut 3 bases from V and 10 bases from J, with 10 bases between. CDR3 in amino acids: CASSEALNSPLHF. The CDR3 nucleotides read TGTGCCAGCAGTGAGGCCCTCAACTCACCCCTCCACTTT.

The V and J genes are TRBV5-8 and TRBJ2-5; 10 nucleotides agree with TRBD1. The CDR3 runs 14 residues. CDR1 is SGHTS and CDR2 is YDEGEE in the germline V gene. V lost 6 bases and J lost 6; bases outside the gene matches: 8. DNA of the CDR3: TGTGCCAGCACCACCCGGACAGGGGGACAGACCCAGTACTTC. It translates to CASTTRTGGQTQYF.

This clone was detected only a few times. J is TRBJ1-5 and V is TRBV4-2, with a possible D match to TRBD1 (5 bases). The V gene lost 0 bases and the J gene lost 5 bases, with 8 bases spanning the gap. Looked up from germline, CDR1 is LGHNA and CDR2 is YNFKEQ. The CDR3 runs to 14 residues. CDR3 DNA sequence: TGTGCCAGCAGCCAAGACAGGGAGGATCAGCCCCAGCATTTT. Its protein is CASSQDREDQPQHF.

J is TRBJ2-2 and V is TRBV5-1, with 7 nucleotides matching TRBD1. Germline trimming cut 3 bases from V and 0 bases from J; bases unmatched to any gene: 11. CDR3 size: 18 residues. From germline, CDR1 is SGHRS and CDR2 YFSETQ. The CDR3 bases are TGCGCCAGCAGCTCCCCGCGCCGGGACAGCTCGAACACCGGGGAGCTGTTTTTT. Translated: CASSSPRRDSSNTGELFF.

This chain uses TRBV4-1 with TRBJ2-5, with TRBD1 identical over 9 bases. J was trimmed by 4 bases and V by 1 base; bases with no gene match: 7. Germline V gene data show CDR1 as MGHRA and CDR2 as YSYEKL. The CDR3 sequence is 16 residues long. CDR3 loop: CASSQVRADRGETQYF. The CDR3 DNA reads as TGCGCCAGCAGCCAAGTAAGGGCGGACAGGGGAGAGACCCAGTACTTC.

The chain couples TRBV5-4 to TRBJ2-7; the D gene is possibly TRBD1 (6 bases). With 4 bases removed from V and 2 bases from J, the gap between germline ends came to 19 bases. Germline CDR1 SGHNT, CDR2 YYREEE (reference sequence). The CDR3 extends over 16 amino acids. The CDR3: CASSPGDTRTPYEQYF. CDR3 sequence (DNA): TGTGCCAGCAGCCCCGGGGACACCAGAACCCCCTACGAGCAGTACTTC.

The rearrangement uses TRBV27 and TRBJ1-1, with 8 bases fitting TRBD1. The CDR3 totals 15 residues. V lost 6 bases and J lost 5; bases outside the gene matches: 11. CDR1 is MNHEY and CDR2 is SMNVEV in the germline V gene (reference sequence). The CDR3 sequence is CASRLTGAGGTEAFF. CDR3 in DNA: TGTGCCAGCAGACTGACAGGGGCGGGGGGGACTGAAGCTTTCTTT.

The chain employs TRBV4-2 and TRBJ2-1; 11 bases line up with TRBD2. Germline lookup yields CDR1 LGHNA and CDR2 YNFKEQ. J lost 9 bases, V lost 0 bases, and 4 bases had no gene match. The CDR3 extends over 15 amino acids. CDR3 bases: TGTGCCAGCAGCCAAGAGGGGACTAGCGGCGGTGAGCAGTTCTTC. As protein: CASSQEGTSGGEQFF.

J is TRBJ2-2 and V is TRBV5-1; D could derive from TRBD1 or TRBD2 (6 bases each). CDR3 length: 14 residues. Trimming removed 2 bases at V and 4 bases at J, with 9 bases between. Germline V gene data show CDR1 as SGHRS and CDR2 as YFSETQ. Written as DNA, the CDR3 is TGCGCCAGCAGCTTCCGGGGGCTCACCGGGGAGCTGTTTTTT. This translates into CASSFRGLTGELFF.

V gene TRBV19 combines with J gene TRBJ1-1; tentative D call: TRBD1 (5 bases). Germline CDR1 is LNHDA and CDR2 is SQIVND (reference sequence). The CDR3 is 12 residues long. Trimming shortened V by 4 bases and J by 3 bases, and 6 bases separated the two germline ends. CDR3 protein: CASSRGDTEAFF. The CDR3 DNA follows: TGTGCCAGTAGTAGGGGGGACACTGAAGCTTTCTTT.

The chain carries TRBV18 and TRBJ1-5, with D perhaps matching TRBD1 (6 bases). Trimming left V 2 bases short and J 11 bases short, with 19 bases between. Germline CDR1 reads KGHSH; CDR2 reads LQKENI. CDR3 size: 15 residues. CDR3 sequence reads: CASSPGGTSMWSQHF. The DNA for the CDR3 is TGTGCCAGCTCACCAGGGGGCACGTCTATGTGGTCCCAGCATTTT.

This clone was seen only a few times. V gene TRBV5-1 combines with J gene TRBJ1-5; weak D call: TRBD1 (5 bases). V lost 0 bases, J lost 10 bases, and 11 bases lay in between. Germline V gene sequence: CDR1 SGHRS, CDR2 YFSETQ. The CDR3 spans 13 residues. This CDR3 reads CASSLGLTEPQHF. CDR3 nucleotide sequence: TGCGCCAGCAGCTTGGGTTTGACAGAACCCCAGCATTTT.

This chain's CDR3 is CASKSGGGDRDTQYF. In nucleotides, the CDR3 is TGTGCCAGCAAGTCGGGAGGTGGAGACAGAGATACGCAGTATTTT. The chain combines TRBV6-5 with TRBJ2-3; 7 positions match TRBD2. V was clipped by 7 bases and J by 5 bases; unmatched bases: 12. This CDR3 spans 15 amino acids. The V gene's germline CDR1 is MNHEY and CDR2 SVGAGI.

The V gene is TRBV5-1, the J gene TRBJ2-3; D perhaps matches TRBD1 (5 bases). CDR3 length equals 16 residues. Per germline, CDR1 SGHRS and CDR2 YFSETQ. Trimming pared 0 bases from V and 0 bases from J, leaving 11 bases between. CDR3 amino acids: CASSLVRGASTDTQYF. CDR3 nucleotides: TGCGCCAGCAGCTTGGTTAGGGGCGCTAGCACAGATACGCAGTATTTT.

The chain employs TRBV12-3 or TRBV12-4 and TRBJ1-2; D is possibly TRBD1 (5 bases). The length of the CDR3 is 13 residues. The V gene lost 3 bases and the J gene lost 6 bases, with 11 bases spanning the gap. Here the CDR3 DNA reads TGTGCCAGCAGTTTTCTCAGGGCAGATGGCTACACCTTC. Its translation is CASSFLRADGYTF.

The rearrangement uses TRBV6-1 and TRBJ1-2, with 7 bases aligning to TRBD1. In germline, CDR1 is MNHNS, CDR2 SASEGT. The CDR3 totals 14 residues. Losses at the gene ends were 2 bases for V and 3 bases for J; bases not matched to a gene: 3. CDR3 bases: TGTGCCAGCAGTGAACCGACAGGGTACTATGGCTACACCTTC. It specifies CASSEPTGYYGYTF.

This clone was recorded a few times. The V call is TRBV5-1, the J call TRBJ1-3; a possible D gene is TRBD1 (6 bases). V lost 3 bases and J 3 bases, leaving 13 bases between the germline ends. The CDR3 runs to 15 residues. CDR1 and CDR2 from the germline V gene are SGHRS and YFSETQ. CDR3 DNA sequence: TGCGCCAGCAGCTCCGGGACATCCGGTGGAAACACCATATATTTT. Residues: CASSSGTSGGNTIYF.

This clone was seen just once. This chain uses TRBV4-1 with TRBJ2-2, with 9 bases aligning to TRBD1. Trimming removed 1 base from V and 6 bases from J; junction bases left unmatched: 9. In germline, CDR1 is MGHRA, CDR2 YSYEKL. The CDR3 has 17 residues. The CDR3 region is CASSQGPGTGLSGELFF. CDR3 bases: TGCGCCAGCAGCCAAGGACCCGGGACAGGGCTATCCGGGGAGCTGTTTTTT.

There are a few counts of this clone. This chain links TRBV30 with TRBJ1-5; no clear D. The CDR3 length is 13 residues. Germline assignment: CDR1 GTSNPN and CDR2 SVGIG (reference sequence). Trimming pared 3 bases from V and 3 bases from J, leaving 9 bases between. This CDR3 reads CAWSEGYNQPQHF. CDR3 in DNA: TGTGCCTGGAGCGAAGGCTACAATCAGCCCCAGCATTTT.

This chain links TRBV7-9 with TRBJ2-1; 8 positions match TRBD1. The CDR3 sequence is 12 residues long. V shed 5 bases and J 14 bases; nucleotides not matched to a gene: 8. Germline V gives CDR1 SEHNR, CDR2 FQNEAQ (reference sequence). This CDR3 reads CASSPGEDREFF. The DNA for the CDR3 is TGTGCCAGCAGCCCGGGCGAGGACAGGGAGTTCTTC.

V is TRBV5-1 and J is TRBJ1-1, with no clear D. Germline CDR1 is SGHRS and CDR2 is YFSETQ. The CDR3 is 14 amino acids. Trimming removed 0 bases from V and 1 base from J, with 7 bases in between. The CDR3 protein is CASSLGDTNTEAFF. Here the CDR3 DNA reads TGCGCCAGCAGCTTGGGCGACACGAACACTGAAGCTTTCTTT.